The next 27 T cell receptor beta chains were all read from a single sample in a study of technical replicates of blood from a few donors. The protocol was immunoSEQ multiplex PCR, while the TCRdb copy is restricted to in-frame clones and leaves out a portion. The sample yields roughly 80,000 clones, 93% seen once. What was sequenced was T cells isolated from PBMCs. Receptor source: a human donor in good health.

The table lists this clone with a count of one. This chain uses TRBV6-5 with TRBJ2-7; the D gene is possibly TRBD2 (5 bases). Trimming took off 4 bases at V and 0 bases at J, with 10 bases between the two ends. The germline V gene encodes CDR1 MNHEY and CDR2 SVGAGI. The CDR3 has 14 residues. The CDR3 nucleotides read TGTGCCAGCAGTTCGACGGGGAGCTCCTACGAGCAGTACTTC. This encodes CASSSTGSSYEQYF.

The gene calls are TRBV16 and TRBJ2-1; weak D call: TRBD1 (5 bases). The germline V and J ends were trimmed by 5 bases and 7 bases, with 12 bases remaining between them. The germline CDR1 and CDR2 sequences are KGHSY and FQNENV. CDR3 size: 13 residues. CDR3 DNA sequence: TGTGCCAGCAGCGCTACCGCAGGGAATGAGCAGTTCTTC. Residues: CASSATAGNEQFF.

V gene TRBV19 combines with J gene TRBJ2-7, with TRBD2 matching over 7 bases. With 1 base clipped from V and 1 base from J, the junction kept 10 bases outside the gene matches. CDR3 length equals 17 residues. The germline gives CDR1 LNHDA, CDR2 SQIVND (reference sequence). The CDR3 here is CASSIGLAGRSSYEQYF. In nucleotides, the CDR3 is TGTGCCAGTAGTATAGGATTAGCGGGTCGCTCTTCCTACGAGCAGTACTTC.

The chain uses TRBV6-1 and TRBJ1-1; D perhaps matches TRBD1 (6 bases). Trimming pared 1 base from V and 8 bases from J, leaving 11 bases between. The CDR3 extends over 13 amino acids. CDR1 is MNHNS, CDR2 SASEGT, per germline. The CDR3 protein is CASSEEQGWEAFF. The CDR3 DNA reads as TGTGCCAGCAGTGAAGAACAGGGTTGGGAAGCTTTCTTT.

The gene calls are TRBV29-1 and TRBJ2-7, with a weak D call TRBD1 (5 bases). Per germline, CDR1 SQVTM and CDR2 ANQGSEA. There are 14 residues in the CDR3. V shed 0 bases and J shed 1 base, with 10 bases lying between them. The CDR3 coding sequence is TGCAGCGTTGAAGATGGGGCGGAGTCCTACGAGCAGTACTTC. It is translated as CSVEDGAESYEQYF.

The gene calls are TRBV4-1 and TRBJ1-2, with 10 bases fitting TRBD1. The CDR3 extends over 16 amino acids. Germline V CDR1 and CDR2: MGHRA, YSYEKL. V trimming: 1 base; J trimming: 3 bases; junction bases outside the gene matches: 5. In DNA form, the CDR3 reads TGCGCCAGCAGCCAAGGGACAGGGGGTTTTCACTATGGCTACACCTTC. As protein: CASSQGTGGFHYGYTF.

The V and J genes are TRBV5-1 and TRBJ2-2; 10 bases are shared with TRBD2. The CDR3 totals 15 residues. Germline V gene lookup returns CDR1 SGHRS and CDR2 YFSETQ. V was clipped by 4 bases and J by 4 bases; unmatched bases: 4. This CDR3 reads CASSGTSVSTGELFF. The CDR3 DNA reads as TGCGCCAGCAGCGGGACTAGCGTGAGCACCGGGGAGCTGTTTTTT.

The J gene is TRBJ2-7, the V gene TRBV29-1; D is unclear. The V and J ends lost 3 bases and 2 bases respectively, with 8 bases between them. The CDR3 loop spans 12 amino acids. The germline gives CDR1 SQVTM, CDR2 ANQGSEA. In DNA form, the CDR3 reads TGCAGCGTTGAGACTGAAACCTACGAGCAGTACTTC. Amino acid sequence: CSVETETYEQYF.

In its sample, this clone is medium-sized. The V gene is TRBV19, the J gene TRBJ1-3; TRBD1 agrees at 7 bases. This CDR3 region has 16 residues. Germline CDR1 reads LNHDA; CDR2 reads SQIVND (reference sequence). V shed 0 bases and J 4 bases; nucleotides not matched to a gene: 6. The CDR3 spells CASSIDLTGPGNTIYF. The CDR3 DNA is TGTGCCAGTAGTATAGACTTGACAGGGCCCGGAAACACCATATATTTT. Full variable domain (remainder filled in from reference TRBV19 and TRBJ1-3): DGGITQSPKYLFRKEGQNVTLSCEQNLNHDAMYWYRQDPGQGLRLIYYSQIVNDFQKGDIAEGYSVSREKKESFPLTVTSAQKNPTAFYLCASSIDLTGPGNTIYFGEGSWLTVV.

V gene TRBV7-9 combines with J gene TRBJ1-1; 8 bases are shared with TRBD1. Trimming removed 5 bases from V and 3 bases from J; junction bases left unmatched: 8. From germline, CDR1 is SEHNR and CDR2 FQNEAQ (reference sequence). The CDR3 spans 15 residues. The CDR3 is CASSVRDRSHTEAFF. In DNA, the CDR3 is TGTGCCAGCAGCGTGAGGGACAGGTCCCACACTGAAGCTTTCTTT.

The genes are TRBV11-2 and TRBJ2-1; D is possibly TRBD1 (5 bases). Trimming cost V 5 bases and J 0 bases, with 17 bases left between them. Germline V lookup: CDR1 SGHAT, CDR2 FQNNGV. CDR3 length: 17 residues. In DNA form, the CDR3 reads TGTGCCAGCAGCCGCCCGTCGACAGTTAGCTCCTACAATGAGCAGTTCTTC. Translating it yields CASSRPSTVSSYNEQFF.

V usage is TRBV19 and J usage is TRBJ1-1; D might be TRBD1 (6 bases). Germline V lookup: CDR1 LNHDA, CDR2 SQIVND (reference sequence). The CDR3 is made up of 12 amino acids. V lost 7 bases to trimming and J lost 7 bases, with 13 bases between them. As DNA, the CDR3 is TGTGCCAGTAAGGCAGGGGCGAATGAAGCTTTCTTT. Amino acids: CASKAGANEAFF.

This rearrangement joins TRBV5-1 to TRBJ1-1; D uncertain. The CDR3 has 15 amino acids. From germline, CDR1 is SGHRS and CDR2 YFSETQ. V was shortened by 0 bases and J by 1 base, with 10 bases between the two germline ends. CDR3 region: CASSLESRWNTEAFF. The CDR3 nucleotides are TGCGCCAGCAGCTTGGAGTCCAGATGGAACACTGAAGCTTTCTTT. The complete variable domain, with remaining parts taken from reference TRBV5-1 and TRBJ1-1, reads KAGVTQTPRYLIKTRGQQVTLSCSPISGHRSVSWYQQTPGQGLQFLFEYFSETQRNKGNFPGRFSGRQFSNSRSEMNVSTLELGDSALYLCASSLESRWNTEAFFGQGTRLTVV.

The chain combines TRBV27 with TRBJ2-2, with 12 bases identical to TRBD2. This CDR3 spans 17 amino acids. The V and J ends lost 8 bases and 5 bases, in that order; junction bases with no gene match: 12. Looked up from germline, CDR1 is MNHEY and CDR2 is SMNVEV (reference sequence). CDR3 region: CASRNSRLAGVTGELFF. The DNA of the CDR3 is TGTGCCAGCCGCAATAGCCGACTAGCGGGAGTAACCGGGGAGCTGTTTTTT.

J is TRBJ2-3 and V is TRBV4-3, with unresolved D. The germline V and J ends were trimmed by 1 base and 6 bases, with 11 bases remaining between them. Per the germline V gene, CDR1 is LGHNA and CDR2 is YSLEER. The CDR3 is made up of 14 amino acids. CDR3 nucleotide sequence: TGCGCCAGCAGCCAAGGTCTTGTTTCGGATACGCAGTATTTT. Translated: CASSQGLVSDTQYF.

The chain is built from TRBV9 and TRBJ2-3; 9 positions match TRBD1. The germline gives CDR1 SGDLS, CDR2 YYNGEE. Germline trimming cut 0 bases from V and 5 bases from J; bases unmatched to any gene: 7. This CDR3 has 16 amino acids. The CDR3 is CASSVGLQGAVDTQYF. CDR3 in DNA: TGTGCCAGCAGCGTAGGTCTACAGGGGGCGGTAGATACGCAGTATTTT. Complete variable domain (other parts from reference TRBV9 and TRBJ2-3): DSGVTQTPKHLITATGQRVTLRCSPRSGDLSVYWYQQSLDQGLQFLIQYYNGEERAKGNILERFSAQQFPDLHSELNLSSLELGDSALYFCASSVGLQGAVDTQYFGPGTRLTVL.

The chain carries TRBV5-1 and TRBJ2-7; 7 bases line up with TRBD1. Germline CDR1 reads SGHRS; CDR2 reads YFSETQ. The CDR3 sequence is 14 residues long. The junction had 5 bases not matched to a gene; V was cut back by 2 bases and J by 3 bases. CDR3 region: CASSLTGAVYEQYF. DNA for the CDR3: TGCGCCAGCAGCTTAACAGGGGCAGTCTACGAGCAGTACTTC.

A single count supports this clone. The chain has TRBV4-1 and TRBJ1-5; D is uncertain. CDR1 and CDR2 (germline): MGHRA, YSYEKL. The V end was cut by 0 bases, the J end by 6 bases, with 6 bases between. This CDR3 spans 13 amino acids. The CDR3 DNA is TGCGCCAGCAGCCAAGATCATGTTCAGCCCCAGCATTTT. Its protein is CASSQDHVQPQHF.

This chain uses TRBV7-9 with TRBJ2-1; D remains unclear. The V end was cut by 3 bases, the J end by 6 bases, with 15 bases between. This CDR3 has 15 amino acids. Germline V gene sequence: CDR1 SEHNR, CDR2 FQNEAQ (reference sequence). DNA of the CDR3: TGTGCCAGCAGCTTGTCAGGTTGGCATATCAATGAGCAGTTCTTC. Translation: CASSLSGWHINEQFF. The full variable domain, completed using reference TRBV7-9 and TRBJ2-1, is DTGVSQNPRHKITKRGQNVTFRCDPISEHNRLYWYRQTLGQGPEFLTYFQNEAQLEKSRLLSDRFSAERPKGSFSTLEIQRTEQGDSAMYLCASSLSGWHINEQFFGPGTRLTVL.

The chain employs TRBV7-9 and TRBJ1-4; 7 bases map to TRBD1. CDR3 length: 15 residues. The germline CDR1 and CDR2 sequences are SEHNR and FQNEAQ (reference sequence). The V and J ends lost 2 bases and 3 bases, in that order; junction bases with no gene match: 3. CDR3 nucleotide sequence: TGTGCCAGCAGCTTAAGGGACAGTCCTAATGAAAAACTGTTTTTT. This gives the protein CASSLRDSPNEKLFF.

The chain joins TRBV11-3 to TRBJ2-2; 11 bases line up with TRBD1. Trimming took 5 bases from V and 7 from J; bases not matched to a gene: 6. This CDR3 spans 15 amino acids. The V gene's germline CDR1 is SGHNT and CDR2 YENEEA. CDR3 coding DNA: TGTGCCAGCAGCCTCGGACAGGGGGCATACGGGGAGCTGTTTTTT. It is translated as CASSLGQGAYGELFF.

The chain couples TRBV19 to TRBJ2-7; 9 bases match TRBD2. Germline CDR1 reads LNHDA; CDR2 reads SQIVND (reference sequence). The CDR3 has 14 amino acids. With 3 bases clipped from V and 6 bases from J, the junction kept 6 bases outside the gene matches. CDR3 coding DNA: TGTGCCAGTAGTATCCCGGGACTAGCTAGCGAGCAGTACTTC. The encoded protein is CASSIPGLASEQYF. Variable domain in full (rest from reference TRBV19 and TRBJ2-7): DGGITQSPKYLFRKEGQNVTLSCEQNLNHDAMYWYRQDPGQGLRLIYYSQIVNDFQKGDIAEGYSVSREKKESFPLTVTSAQKNPTAFYLCASSIPGLASEQYFGPGTRLTVT.

The CDR3 DNA reads TGTGCCAGCAGGGGGGCAATGGGCTCCGAGCAGTACTTC. The encoded protein is CASRGAMGSEQYF. The chain combines TRBV5-4 with TRBJ2-7; possibly TRBD1 for D (6 bases). The V gene lost 5 bases and the J gene lost 6 bases, with 15 bases spanning the gap. The germline gives CDR1 SGHNT, CDR2 YYREEE (reference sequence). This CDR3 contains 13 residues. Filled out from reference TRBV5-4 and TRBJ2-7, the complete variable domain reads ETGVTQSPTHLIKTRGQQVTLRCSSQSGHNTVSWYQQALGQGPQFIFQYYREEENGRGNFPPRFSGLQFPNYSSELNVNALELDDSALYLCASRGAMGSEQYFGPGTRLTVT.

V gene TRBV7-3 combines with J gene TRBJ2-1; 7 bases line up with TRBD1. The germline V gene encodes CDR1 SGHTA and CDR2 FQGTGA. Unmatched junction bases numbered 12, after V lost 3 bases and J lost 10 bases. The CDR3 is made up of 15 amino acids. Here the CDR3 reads CASSFDEGAGVEQFF. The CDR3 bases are TGTGCCAGCAGCTTTGATGAGGGGGCTGGGGTAGAGCAGTTCTTC.

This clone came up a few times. DNA of the CDR3: TGTGCCAGCAGCCAAACAGGGCCCCTGGGCAATCAGCCCCAGCATTTT. Its protein product is CASSQTGPLGNQPQHF. This chain uses TRBV2 with TRBJ1-5, with D perhaps matching TRBD1 (6 bases). The CDR3 consists of 16 residues. Deletions cut 6 bases from V and 2 bases from J, with 17 bases between. Per germline, CDR1 SNHLY and CDR2 FYNNEI.

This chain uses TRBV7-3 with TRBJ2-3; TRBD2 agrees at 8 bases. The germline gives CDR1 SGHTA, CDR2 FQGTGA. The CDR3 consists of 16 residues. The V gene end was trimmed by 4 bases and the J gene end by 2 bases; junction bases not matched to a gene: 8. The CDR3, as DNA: TGTGCCAGCAGCTACGGGGGGGCTAGCGACACAGATACGCAGTATTTT. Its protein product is CASSYGGASDTDTQYF.

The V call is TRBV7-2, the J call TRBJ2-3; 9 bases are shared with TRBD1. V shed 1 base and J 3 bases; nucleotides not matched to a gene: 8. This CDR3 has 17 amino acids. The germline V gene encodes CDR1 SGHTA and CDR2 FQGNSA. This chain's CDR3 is CASSLVRQGQGTDTQYF. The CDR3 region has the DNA TGTGCCAGCAGCTTAGTCCGGCAAGGACAGGGGACAGATACGCAGTATTTT.